These 21 T cell receptor beta chains share one sample of origin, sequenced in a study of blood T cell repertoires in COVID-19. Profiled with immunoSEQ multiplex PCR; TCRdb holds only in-frame clones, not every one. This sample has some 170,000 clones, with around 83% found just once. The sequencing sample was made of PBMCs or T cells enriched from blood (not recorded which). These receptors came from a man in his forties or fifties who had recovered from COVID-19.

J is TRBJ1-1 and V is TRBV5-1, with a possible D match to TRBD1 (5 bases). The germline gives CDR1 SGHRS, CDR2 YFSETQ. The CDR3 is 15 residues long. Trimming stripped 0 bases from V and 1 base from J, with 10 bases between. CDR3 protein: CASSLDGRGNTEAFF. In DNA, the CDR3 is TGCGCCAGCAGCTTGGACGGGAGGGGGAACACTGAAGCTTTCTTT.

This clone was recorded only once. V gene TRBV27 combines with J gene TRBJ1-6; D might be TRBD1 (6 bases). Germline lookup yields CDR1 MNHEY and CDR2 SMNVEV (reference sequence). V lost 3 bases and J 0 bases, leaving 9 bases between the germline ends. The CDR3 extends over 16 amino acids. This CDR3 reads CASSLIRGSYNSPLHF. In DNA form, the CDR3 reads TGTGCCAGCAGTTTGATCAGGGGCTCCTATAATTCACCCCTCCACTTT.

V usage is TRBV7-9 and J usage is TRBJ1-5; 7 bases agree with TRBD1. From germline, CDR1 is SEHNR and CDR2 FQNEAQ (reference sequence). Losses at the gene ends were 5 bases for V and 6 bases for J; bases not matched to a gene: 10. This CDR3 has 15 amino acids. The CDR3 reads CASSLGGSLGQPQHF. CDR3 sequence (DNA): TGTGCCAGCAGCCTAGGGGGCTCCCTCGGTCAGCCCCAGCATTTT.

This chain uses TRBV3-1 (or the pseudogene TRBV3-2) with TRBJ2-3; D is unresolved. This CDR3 has 12 residues. V lost 2 bases to trimming and J lost 11 bases, with 11 bases between them. Per germline, CDR1 LGHDT and CDR2 YNNKEL (reference sequence). This CDR3 is CASSQSNRGQYF. In DNA, the CDR3 is TGTGCCAGCAGCCAATCAAATCGCGGGCAGTATTTT.

V is TRBV7-6 and J is TRBJ1-4, with D possibly being TRBD1 (5 bases). This CDR3 is built from 14 residues. Germline CDR1 reads SGHVS; CDR2 reads FNYEAQ. The V gene lost 1 base and the J gene lost 7 bases, with 10 bases spanning the gap. The CDR3 bases are TGTGCCAGCAGCTTAGATAGGGGAAGTGAAAAACTGTTTTTT. The encoded protein is CASSLDRGSEKLFF.

With regard to this clone: Other nucleotide sequences from this sample produce the same CDR3. The rearrangement links TRBV5-1 to TRBJ2-1, with D perhaps TRBD2 (5 bases). The CDR3 totals 15 residues. V was pared by 0 bases and J by 0 bases, with 7 bases between. CDR1 and CDR2 from the germline V gene are SGHRS and YFSETQ. The CDR3 protein is CASSLVSGSYNEQFF. CDR3 in DNA: TGCGCCAGCAGCTTGGTCAGCGGCTCCTACAATGAGCAGTTCTTC. Looking up the rest from reference TRBV5-1 and TRBJ2-1 gives the full variable domain: KAGVTQTPRYLIKTRGQQVTLSCSPISGHRSVSWYQQTPGQGLQFLFEYFSETQRNKGNFPGRFSGRQFSNSRSEMNVSTLELGDSALYLCASSLVSGSYNEQFFGPGTRLTVL.

The chain couples TRBV18 to TRBJ2-3; 8 bases fit TRBD2. Germline V gives CDR1 KGHSH, CDR2 LQKENI. The CDR3 consists of 15 residues. Losses at the gene ends were 6 bases for V and 0 bases for J; bases not matched to a gene: 5. CDR3 sequence reads: CASSQRGPSTDTQYF. CDR3 bases: TGTGCCAGCTCTCAGCGGGGGCCTAGCACAGATACGCAGTATTTT.

The chain couples TRBV9 to TRBJ2-1, with TRBD2 matching over 7 bases. V shed 4 bases, J shed 5 bases, and the junction held 3 bases outside the gene matches. Germline CDR1 reads SGDLS; CDR2 reads YYNGEE. The CDR3 is made up of 13 amino acids. CDR3 sequence reads: CASSSGTNNEQFF. The DNA of the CDR3 is TGTGCCAGCAGCTCCGGGACTAACAATGAGCAGTTCTTC.

The CDR3 region is CASSPVSGGRTDTQYF. Written as DNA, the CDR3 is TGTGCCAGCTCACCCGTTTCCGGGGGACGCACAGATACGCAGTATTTT. This rearrangement joins TRBV18 to TRBJ2-3, with D tentatively TRBD2 (6 bases). This CDR3 spans 16 amino acids. The V and J ends lost 3 bases and 1 base respectively, with 14 bases between them. CDR1 and CDR2 (germline): KGHSH, LQKENI.

The genes are TRBV4-2 and TRBJ1-1, with TRBD1 matching 8 bases. The CDR3 is made up of 16 amino acids. Germline V gives CDR1 LGHNA, CDR2 YNFKEQ. V lost 0 bases and J lost 11; bases outside the gene matches: 14. This CDR3 is CASSQDRRLTGGPAFF. DNA of the CDR3: TGTGCCAGCAGCCAAGATCGAAGGCTTACAGGGGGACCTGCTTTCTTT.

In its sample, this clone was seen a few times. V is TRBV30 and J is TRBJ1-2; no clear D gene. The V gene's germline CDR1 is GTSNPN and CDR2 SVGIG (reference sequence). Trimming stripped 0 bases from V and 3 bases from J, with 11 bases between. The CDR3 totals 14 residues. CDR3 in amino acids: CAWSVLWGDYGYTF. The CDR3 bases are TGTGCCTGGAGTGTACTTTGGGGAGACTATGGCTACACCTTC.

The chain links TRBV5-1 to TRBJ1-4; 9 nucleotides align to TRBD1. Trimming at V came to 4 bases and at J to 8 bases, leaving 12 bases not matched to a gene. Germline lookup yields CDR1 SGHRS and CDR2 YFSETQ. CDR3 size: 16 residues. CDR3 residues: CASSLDPGTGKEKLFF. The CDR3 DNA reads as TGCGCCAGCAGCCTAGACCCCGGGACAGGGAAAGAAAAACTGTTTTTT.

This clone was observed a single time. The chain combines TRBV18 with TRBJ2-5; D gene unclear. The CDR3 spans 13 residues. The germline gives CDR1 KGHSH, CDR2 LQKENI. The V end lost 4 bases, the J end lost 5 bases, and 11 bases lay between the germline ends. CDR3 protein: CASSRNNGETQYF. CDR3 coding DNA: TGTGCCAGCTCACGAAATAACGGGGAGACCCAGTACTTC.

The genes are TRBV3-1 (or the pseudogene TRBV3-2) and TRBJ1-3; D is unresolved. Germline CDR1 and CDR2: LGHDT and YNNKEL (reference sequence). V was clipped by 4 bases and J by 0 bases, with 10 bases between them. The CDR3 extends over 15 amino acids. Written as DNA, the CDR3 is TGTGCCAGCAGCCCCCCAGGCTTCTCTGGAAACACCATATATTTT. This sequence encodes CASSPPGFSGNTIYF.

This chain links TRBV15 with TRBJ2-7; D may be TRBD1 (5 bases). With 3 bases removed from V and 3 bases from J, the gap between germline ends came to 9 bases. The CDR3 has 13 amino acids. Germline CDR1 and CDR2: LNHNV and YYDKDF (reference sequence). CDR3 residues: CATSRPDSYEQYF. In nucleotides, the CDR3 is TGTGCCACCAGCAGGCCAGACAGCTACGAGCAGTACTTC.

The V gene is TRBV7-2, the J gene TRBJ1-3, with no clear D. Per the germline V gene, CDR1 is SGHTA and CDR2 is FQGNSA. The CDR3 sequence is 14 residues long. The ends were cut back, 5 bases at V and 4 bases at J, with 12 bases in the middle. DNA of the CDR3: TGTGCCAGCAGCCCGTGGCATTCAGGAAACACCATATATTTT. It is translated as CASSPWHSGNTIYF.

J is TRBJ1-2 and V is TRBV7-9; a possible D gene is TRBD1 (5 bases). Deletions cut 7 bases from V and 8 bases from J, with 17 bases between. The CDR3 loop spans 13 amino acids. The germline V gene has CDR1 SEHNR and CDR2 FQNEAQ (reference sequence). This CDR3 reads CASIPPGVEGYTF. The CDR3 DNA is TGTGCCAGCATCCCCCCGGGGGTCGAAGGCTACACCTTC.

The J gene is TRBJ2-1, the V gene TRBV3-1 (or the pseudogene TRBV3-2); D is perhaps TRBD1 (5 bases). The CDR3 spans 13 residues. The V gene's germline CDR1 is LGHDT and CDR2 YNNKEL (reference sequence). V lost 0 bases, J lost 10 bases, and 10 bases lay in between. CDR3 nucleotides: TGTGCCAGCAGCCAAGATTCAAGGACAGAGCAGTTCTTC. It yields the protein CASSQDSRTEQFF.

J is TRBJ2-1 and V is TRBV30; 16 nucleotides match TRBD2. Looked up from germline, CDR1 is GTSNPN and CDR2 is SVGIG (reference sequence). J gave up 7 bases and V 2 bases, and 5 bases lay outside the gene matches. The CDR3 has 16 amino acids. The CDR3 loop is CAWSRGTSGGANEQFF. The CDR3 DNA follows: TGTGCCTGGAGTCGAGGGACTAGCGGGGGGGCAAATGAGCAGTTCTTC.

The J gene is TRBJ2-3, the V gene TRBV7-8; 8 nucleotides line up with TRBD1. Germline values: CDR1 SGHVS, CDR2 FQNEAQ. The V and J ends lost 2 bases and 4 bases, in that order; junction bases with no gene match: 5. This CDR3 comprises 15 residues. The CDR3 spells CASSLQGTGSDTQYF. In DNA form, the CDR3 reads TGTGCCAGCAGCTTACAAGGGACAGGATCAGATACGCAGTATTTT.

The rearrangement joins TRBV11-2 to TRBJ1-2; 7 nucleotides align to TRBD1. The germline V gene has CDR1 SGHAT and CDR2 FQNNGV. V trimming: 5 bases; J trimming: 4 bases; junction bases outside the gene matches: 10. The CDR3 is 15 amino acids. The CDR3: CASSPGQTSPYGYTF. In nucleotides, the CDR3 is TGTGCCAGCAGCCCGGGACAGACCTCCCCCTATGGCTACACCTTC.